This TCR beta chain originates from a study of CD8+ T cells in alopecia areata. Study details: The study gave tofacitinib for 6 to 18 months, then 6 months off drug. Whole-study findings and limits: For lesional scalp, especially alopecia totalis/universalis, clonality was higher than in normal scalp. Patients displayed less clarity in TCR sharing than mice, a finding possibly related to HLA.

cDNA prepared by RNA extraction and subsequent reverse transcription served as the template for sequencing. Profiled with immunoSEQ multiplex PCR; TCRdb holds only in-frame clones, not every one. The sample yields some 130,000 clones, about 46% seen once. Note on this clone: Its antigen is undetermined. Other DNA variants within this sample encode the same CDR3.

Collected material from alopecia areata patients comprised lesional scalp punch biopsies and peripheral blood. Trimming took off 0 bases at V and 1 base at J, with 8 bases between the two ends. The CDR3 consists of 14 residues. Germline CDR1 is GTSNPN and CDR2 is SVGIG (reference sequence). The sequences come from CD8+ T cells sorted from blood, collected at week 0. This clonotype was sampled from a human donor with alopecia areata. V usage is TRBV30 and J usage is TRBJ2-3; perhaps D is TRBD1 or TRBD2 (5 bases each). CDR3: CAWSVLGGTDTQYF. The DNA for the CDR3 is TGTGCCTGGAGTGTACTAGGGGGCACAGATACGCAGTATTTT.